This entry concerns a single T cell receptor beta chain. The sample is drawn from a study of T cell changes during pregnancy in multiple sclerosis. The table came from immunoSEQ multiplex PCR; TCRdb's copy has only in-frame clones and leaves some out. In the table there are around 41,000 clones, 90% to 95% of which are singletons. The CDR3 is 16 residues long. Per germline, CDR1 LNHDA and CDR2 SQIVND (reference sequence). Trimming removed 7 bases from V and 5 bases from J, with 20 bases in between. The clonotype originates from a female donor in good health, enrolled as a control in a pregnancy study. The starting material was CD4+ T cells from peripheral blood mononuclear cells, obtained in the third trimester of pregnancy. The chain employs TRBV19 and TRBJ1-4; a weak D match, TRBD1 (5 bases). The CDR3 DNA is TGTGCCAGTAAGAGGGTCGCGGGGCGGCTAAATGAAAAACTGTTTTTT. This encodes CASKRVAGRLNEKLFF.